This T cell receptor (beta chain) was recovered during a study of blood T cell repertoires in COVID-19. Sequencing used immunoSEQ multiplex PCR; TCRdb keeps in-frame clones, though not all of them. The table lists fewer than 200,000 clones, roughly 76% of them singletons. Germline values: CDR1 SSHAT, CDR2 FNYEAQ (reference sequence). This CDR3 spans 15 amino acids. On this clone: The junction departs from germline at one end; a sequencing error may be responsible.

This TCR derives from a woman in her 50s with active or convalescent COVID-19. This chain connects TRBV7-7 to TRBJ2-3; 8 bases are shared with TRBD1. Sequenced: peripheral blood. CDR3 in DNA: TGTGCTAGCAGCTTAGGGGACAGGACCACAGATACGCAGTATTTT. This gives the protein CASSLGDRTTDTQYF.